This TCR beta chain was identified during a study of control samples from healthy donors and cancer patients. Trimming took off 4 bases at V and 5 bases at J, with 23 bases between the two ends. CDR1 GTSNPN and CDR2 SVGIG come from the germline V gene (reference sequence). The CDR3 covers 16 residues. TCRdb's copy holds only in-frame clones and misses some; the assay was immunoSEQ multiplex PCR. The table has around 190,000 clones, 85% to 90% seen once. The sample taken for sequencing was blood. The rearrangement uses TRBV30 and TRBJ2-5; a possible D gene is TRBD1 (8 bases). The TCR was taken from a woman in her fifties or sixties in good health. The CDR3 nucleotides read TGTGCCTGGAATAAGGGGACAGGCACCGGGGGGGAGACCCAGTACTTC. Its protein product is CAWNKGTGTGGETQYF. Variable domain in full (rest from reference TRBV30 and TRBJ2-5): SQTIHQWPATLVQPVGSPLSLECTVEGTSNPNLYWYRQAAGRGLQLLFYSVGIGQISSEVPQNLSASRPQDRQFILSSKKLLLSDSGFYLCAWNKGTGTGGETQYFGPGTRLLVL.